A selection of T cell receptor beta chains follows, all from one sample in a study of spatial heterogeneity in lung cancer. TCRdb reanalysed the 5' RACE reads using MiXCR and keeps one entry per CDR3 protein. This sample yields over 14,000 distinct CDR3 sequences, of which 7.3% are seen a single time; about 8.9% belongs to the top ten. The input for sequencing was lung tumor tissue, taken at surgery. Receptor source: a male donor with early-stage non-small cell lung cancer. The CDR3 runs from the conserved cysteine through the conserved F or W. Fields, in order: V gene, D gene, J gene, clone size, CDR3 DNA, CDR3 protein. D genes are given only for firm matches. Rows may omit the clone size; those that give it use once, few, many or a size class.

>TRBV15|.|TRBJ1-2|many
TGTGCCACCAGCAGATCAGTGGGGCTTGGCTACACCTTC
CATSRSVGLGYTF
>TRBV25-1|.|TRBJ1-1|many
TGTGCCAGCAGTTATACAGGGAGCGCTTTCTTT
CASSYTGSAFF
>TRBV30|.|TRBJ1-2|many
TGTGCCTGGAGTGTACCTTACGGGGGCTACACCTTC
CAWSVPYGGYTF
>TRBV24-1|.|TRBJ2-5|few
TGTGCCCCCTGGACTAAGTATGAGACCCAGTACTTC
CAPWTKYETQYF
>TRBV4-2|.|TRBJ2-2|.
TGTGCCAGCAGCCAAGAGGGATTTAACACCGGGGAGCTGTTTTTT
CASSQEGFNTGELFF
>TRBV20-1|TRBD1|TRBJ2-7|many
TGCAGTGCTACCAAAACAGGGGGCGTCTCCTACGAGCAGTACTTC
CSATKTGGVSYEQYF
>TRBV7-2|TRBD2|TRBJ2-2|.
TGTGCCAGCCGGGGGGGGGCGAACACCGGGGAGCTGTTTTTT
CASRGGANTGELFF
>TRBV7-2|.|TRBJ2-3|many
TGTGCCAGCAGCTTAGGGCAGGGGAGGAGTACGCAGTATTTT
CASSLGQGRSTQYF
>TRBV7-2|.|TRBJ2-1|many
TGTGCCAGCAGCTCCAGACCTTCGGACTTAATTAGGCGCAATGAGCAGTTCTTC
CASSSRPSDLIRRNEQFF
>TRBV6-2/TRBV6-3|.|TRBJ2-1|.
TGTGCCAGCAGCGGACAAGTCGGCAATGAGCAGTTCTTC
CASSGQVGNEQFF
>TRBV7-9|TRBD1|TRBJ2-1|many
TGTGCCAGCAGGCAGGGACAGGGGCAGTTCTTC
CASRQGQGQFF
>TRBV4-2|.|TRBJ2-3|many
TGTGCCAGCAGCCAAGTGCCAGATACGCAGTATTTT
CASSQVPDTQYF
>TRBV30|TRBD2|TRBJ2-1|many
TGTGCCTGGGGGGGGACTAGCGGGGTTTACAATGAGCAGTTCTTC
CAWGGTSGVYNEQFF
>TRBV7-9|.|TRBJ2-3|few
TGTGCCAGCAGCTCGCTTCCCTCGGGGGTCTCTAGCACAGATACGCAGTATTTT
CASSSLPSGVSSTDTQYF
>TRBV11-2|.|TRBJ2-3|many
TGTGCCAGCAGCTTAGTGGCGGGGCCGCAAGATACGCAGTATTTT
CASSLVAGPQDTQYF
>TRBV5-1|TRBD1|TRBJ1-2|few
TGCGCCAGCAGCTTCGGACAGGGCTTTGGAGGCTACACCTTC
CASSFGQGFGGYTF
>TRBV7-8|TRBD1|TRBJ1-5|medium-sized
TGTGCCAGCAGCTTAGTACAGGGGAATCAGCCCCAGCATTTT
CASSLVQGNQPQHF
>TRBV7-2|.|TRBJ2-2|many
TGTGCCAGCAGCTCCTTGGGGGCCGGGGAGCTGTTTTTT
CASSSLGAGELFF
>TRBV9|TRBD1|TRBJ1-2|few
TGTGCCAGCAGCGTCGACAGGGGGGGCGGCTATGGCTACACCTTC
CASSVDRGGGYGYTF
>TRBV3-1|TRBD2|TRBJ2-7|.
TGTGCCAGCAGCCCGACTAGCGGTCTGTGGGAGCAGTACTTC
CASSPTSGLWEQYF
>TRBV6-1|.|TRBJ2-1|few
TGTGCCAGCAGTGAAGCTAAGATCTCAGAGCAGTTCTTC
CASSEAKISEQFF
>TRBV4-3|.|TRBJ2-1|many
TGCGCCAGCAGCCCGGTCGGGGCTAGGAATGAGCAGTTCTTC
CASSPVGARNEQFF
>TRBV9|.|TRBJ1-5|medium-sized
TGTGCCAGCAGCGTAGACGGAAGCAATCAGCCCCAGCATTTT
CASSVDGSNQPQHF
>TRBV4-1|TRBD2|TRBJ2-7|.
TGCGCCAGCAGCCACCAACTAGCGGAGGCCTACGAGCAGTACTTC
CASSHQLAEAYEQYF
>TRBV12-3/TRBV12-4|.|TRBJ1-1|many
TGTGCCAGCAGTTTAGGCGAGTCCTTAAAAGCTTTCTTT
CASSLGESLKAFF
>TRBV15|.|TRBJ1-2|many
TGTGCCACCAGCAGAGATCCAGGGTACGGCTACACCTTC
CATSRDPGYGYTF
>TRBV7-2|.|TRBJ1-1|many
TGTGCCAGCAGCTTCTCGACAGACCGTCCTGAAGCTTTCTTT
CASSFSTDRPEAFF
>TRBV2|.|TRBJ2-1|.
TGTGCCAGCAGTGAAGGGTGGGCAGCTATAAGCCCCCATGAGCAGTTCTTC
CASSEGWAAISPHEQFF
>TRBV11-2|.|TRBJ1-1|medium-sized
TGTGCCAGCAGCTTAGTGACAGCGGTGGGGACTGAAGCTTTCTTT
CASSLVTAVGTEAFF
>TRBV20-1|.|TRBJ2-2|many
TGCAGTGTCCTTGTAGGGGGGGGGAACACCGGGGAGCTGTTTTTT
CSVLVGGGNTGELFF
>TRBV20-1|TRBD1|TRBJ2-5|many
TGCAGTGCTAGCCGGGGACAGGGGCTCCCCTTCCAAGAGACCCAGTACTTC
CSASRGQGLPFQETQYF